The entry below gives a single TCR beta chain sequence along with its context. The sample belongs to a study of blood T cell repertoires in COVID-19. At the level of the study: Sites in the United States, Italy and Spain provided acute and convalescent COVID-19 samples. Sources were T cells, B-cell-depleted T cells, or PBMCs; the material itself was cDNA or gDNA.

Each participant's cohort was designated according to participant-reported clinical history. Germline lookup yields CDR1 MDHEN and CDR2 SYDVKM. This CDR3 is built from 14 residues. The V end was cut by 2 bases, the J end by 6 bases, with 8 bases between. Repertoires were generated with immunoSEQ multiplex PCR, while TCRdb's copy carries only in-frame clones and drops some. The sample consists of around 360,000 clones, over 75% of them appearing once. The receptor comes from a man aged 40-50 years in a cohort exposed to, infected with or recovered from COVID-19 (not recorded which). Source material: PBMCs or T cells enriched from blood (not recorded which). The chain couples TRBV28 to TRBJ1-6, with D possibly matching TRBD1 (6 bases). As DNA, the CDR3 is TGTGCCAGCAGTTTACGAGGGGGTAATTCACCCCTCCACTTT. Its translation: CASSLRGGNSPLHF.